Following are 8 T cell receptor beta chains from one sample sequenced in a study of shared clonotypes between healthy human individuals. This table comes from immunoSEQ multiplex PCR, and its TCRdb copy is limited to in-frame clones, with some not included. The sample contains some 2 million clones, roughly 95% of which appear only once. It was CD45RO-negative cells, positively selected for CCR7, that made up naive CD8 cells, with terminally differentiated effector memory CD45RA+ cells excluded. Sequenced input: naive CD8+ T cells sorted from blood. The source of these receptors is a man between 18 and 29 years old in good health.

The CDR3 spells CASSYASGEAFF. CDR3 bases: TGTGCCAGCAGCTATGCCAGCGGTGAAGCTTTCTTT. The chain uses TRBV11-2 and TRBJ1-1; D remains ambiguous. Per the germline V gene, CDR1 is SGHAT and CDR2 is FQNNGV. V dropped 4 bases and J dropped 7 bases, with 10 bases sitting between them. CDR3 size: 12 residues.

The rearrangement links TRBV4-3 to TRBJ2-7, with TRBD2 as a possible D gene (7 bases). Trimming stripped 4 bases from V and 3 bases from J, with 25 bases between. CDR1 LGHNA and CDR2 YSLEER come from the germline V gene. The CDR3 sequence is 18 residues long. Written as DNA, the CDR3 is TGCGCCAGCAGCCCCGGTTGGGGGGGGGCGCGGGAGAGCTACGAGCAGTACTTC. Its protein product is CASSPGWGGARESYEQYF.

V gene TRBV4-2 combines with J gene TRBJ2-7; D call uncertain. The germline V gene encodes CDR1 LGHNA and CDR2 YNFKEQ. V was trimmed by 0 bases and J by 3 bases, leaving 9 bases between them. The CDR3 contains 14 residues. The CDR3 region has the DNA TGTGCCAGCAGCCAAGACCCCTGGGACTACGAGCAGTACTTC. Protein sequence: CASSQDPWDYEQYF.

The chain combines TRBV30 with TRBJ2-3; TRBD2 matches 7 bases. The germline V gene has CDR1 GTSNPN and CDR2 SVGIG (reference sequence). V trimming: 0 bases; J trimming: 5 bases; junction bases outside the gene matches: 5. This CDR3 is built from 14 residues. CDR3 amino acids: CAWSVGGSKDTQYF. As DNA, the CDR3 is TGTGCCTGGAGTGTGGGGGGGTCAAAAGATACGCAGTATTTT.

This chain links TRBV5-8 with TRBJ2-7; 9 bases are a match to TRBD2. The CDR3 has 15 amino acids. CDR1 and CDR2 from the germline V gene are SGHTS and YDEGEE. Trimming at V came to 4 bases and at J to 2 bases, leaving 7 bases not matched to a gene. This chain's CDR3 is CASSTRTSETYEQYF. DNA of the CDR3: TGTGCCAGCAGCACCAGGACTAGCGAAACCTACGAGCAGTACTTC.

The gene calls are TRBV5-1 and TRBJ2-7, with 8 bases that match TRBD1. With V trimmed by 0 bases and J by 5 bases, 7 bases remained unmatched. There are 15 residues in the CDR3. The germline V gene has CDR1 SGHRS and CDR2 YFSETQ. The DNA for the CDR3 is TGCGCCAGCAGCTTGGGTCAGGGGGCGCAGGACGAGCAGTACTTC. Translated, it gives CASSLGQGAQDEQYF.

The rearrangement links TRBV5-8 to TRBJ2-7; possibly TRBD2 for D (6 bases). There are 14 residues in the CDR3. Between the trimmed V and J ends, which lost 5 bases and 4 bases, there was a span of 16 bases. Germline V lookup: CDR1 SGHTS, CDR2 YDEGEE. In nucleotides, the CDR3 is TGTGCCAGCAGACCCGGATGGGGGGATTACGAGCAGTACTTC. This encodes CASRPGWGDYEQYF. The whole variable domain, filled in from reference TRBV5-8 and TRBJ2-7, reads EAGVTQSPTHLIKTRGQQATLRCSPISGHTSVYWYQQALGLGLQFLLWYDEGEERNRGNFPPRFSGRQFPNYSSELNVNALELEDSALYLCASRPGWGDYEQYFGPGTRLTVT.

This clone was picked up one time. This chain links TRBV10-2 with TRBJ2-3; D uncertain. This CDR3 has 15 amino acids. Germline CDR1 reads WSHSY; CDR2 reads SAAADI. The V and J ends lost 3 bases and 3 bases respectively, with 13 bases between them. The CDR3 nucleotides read TGCGCCAGCAGTGAAACGGCATTTTTTACAGATACGCAGTATTTT. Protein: CASSETAFFTDTQYF.